The 23 T cell receptor beta chains below all came from one sample that was sequenced in a study of identical twins (dated by TCRdb to 2015 to 2016). Library preparation employed 5' RACE. Reads for this sample came from an Illumina HiSeq 2000. TCRdb handled the public reads itself, with Q25 trimming in fastp and clone calling in MiXCR, and kept productive beta chains. Records with the same CDR3 protein are collapsed into one entry carrying the most frequent genes and DNA. In all, the sample holds around 450,000 distinct CDR3 sequences, and approximately 15% of those were seen once. The top ten clonotypes cover about 0.52% of the sample. These records were also assigned to another study, of yellow fever vaccine responses in identical twins.

Material: CD4+ T cells sorted from blood. All receptors derive from a woman aged 18-30 years in good health.

V gene TRBV12-3 or TRBV12-4 combines with J gene TRBJ2-2; D is tentatively TRBD1 or TRBD2 (5 bases each). Trimming pared 6 bases from V and 5 bases from J, leaving 19 bases between. This CDR3 contains 16 residues. The CDR3 protein is CASSLWDGEQTGELFF. The CDR3 region has the DNA TGTGCCAGCAGCCTATGGGACGGAGAACAGACCGGGGAGCTGTTTTTT.

This clonotype was counted a few times. The V gene is TRBV6-1, the J gene TRBJ1-1, with 7 bases that match TRBD1. The junction had 10 bases not matched to a gene; V was cut back by 6 bases and J by 0 bases. Germline V lookup: CDR1 MNHNS, CDR2 SASEGT. This CDR3 contains 16 residues. This CDR3 is CASSRRTGTVNTEAFF. The CDR3 DNA is TGTGCCAGCAGCCGAAGAACCGGGACAGTGAACACTGAAGCTTTCTTT.

This clonotype turned up a few times. The chain employs TRBV11-2 and TRBJ1-1; D might be TRBD1 (5 bases). CDR1 and CDR2 (germline): SGHAT, FQNNGV. This CDR3 is built from 14 residues. V was trimmed by 5 bases and J by 0 bases, leaving 10 bases between them. CDR3 sequence reads: CASSPIGVNTEAFF. CDR3 coding DNA: TGTGCCAGCAGCCCGATAGGGGTGAACACTGAAGCTTTCTTT.

This clonotype was seen at least ten times. The chain carries TRBV20-1 and TRBJ2-1, with 12 bases identical to TRBD2. Germline lookup yields CDR1 DFQATT and CDR2 SNEGSKA (reference sequence). V was pared by 0 bases and J by 4 bases, with 7 bases of the junction left unmatched. The CDR3 extends over 17 amino acids. The CDR3 here is CSARDLTTSGRYNEQFF. For the CDR3, the DNA is TGCAGTGCTAGAGACCTCACGACTAGCGGGAGATACAATGAGCAGTTCTTC.

This clonotype came up a few times. The rearrangement joins TRBV28 to TRBJ2-6; 8 bases match TRBD1. Trimming removed 2 bases from V and 5 bases from J; junction bases left unmatched: 11. Germline CDR1 MDHEN, CDR2 SYDVKM. The CDR3 loop spans 18 amino acids. CDR3 sequence (DNA): TGTGCCAGCAGTTTAGGGGACAGGTTGGCTTTCTGGGCCAACGTCCTGACTTTC. Protein sequence: CASSLGDRLAFWANVLTF.

The chain recombines TRBV3-1 with TRBJ2-7; 7 nucleotides align to TRBD1. Trimming at V came to 1 base and at J to 5 bases, leaving 8 bases not matched to a gene. Germline CDR1 reads LGHDT; CDR2 reads YNNKEL (reference sequence). This CDR3 contains 15 residues. The CDR3 sequence: CASSQVVGGGNEQYF. As DNA, the CDR3 is TGTGCCAGCAGCCAAGTGGTAGGGGGCGGTAACGAGCAGTACTTC.

The genes are TRBV7-2 and TRBJ2-3; no firm D call. The CDR3 loop spans 15 amino acids. Germline-derived CDR1 and CDR2 are SGHTA and FQGNSA. Trimming took 0 bases from V and 5 from J, leaving 12 bases between them. CDR3 loop: CASSLARRFGDTQYF. For the CDR3, the DNA is TGTGCCAGCAGCTTAGCGCGCCGGTTCGGAGATACGCAGTATTTT.

This clonotype was observed many times. This chain links TRBV15 with TRBJ2-1, with 9 bases identical to TRBD1. There are 15 residues in the CDR3. V dropped 5 bases and J dropped 8; count of bases not matched to a gene: 10. Per the germline V gene, CDR1 is LNHNV and CDR2 is YYDKDF (reference sequence). Written as DNA, the CDR3 is TGTGCCACCAGCGTAGGGGGGACAGGGTCGCATGAGCAGTTCTTC. Its protein product is CATSVGGTGSHEQFF.

This clonotype appeared a few times. V usage is TRBV19 and J usage is TRBJ1-5; no clear D. Germline CDR1 is LNHDA and CDR2 is SQIVND (reference sequence). V was shortened by 1 base and J by 3 bases, with 4 bases between the two germline ends. CDR3 size: 13 residues. CDR3 bases: TGTGCCAGTAGTATAGGTACCAATCAGCCCCAGCATTTT. This gives the protein CASSIGTNQPQHF.

This clonotype was seen more than once but under ten times. The gene calls are TRBV11-2 and TRBJ2-1, with TRBD1 matching 7 bases. This CDR3 spans 15 amino acids. Germline assignment: CDR1 SGHAT and CDR2 FQNNGV. With 7 bases clipped from V and 4 bases from J, the junction kept 10 bases outside the gene matches. The CDR3 reads CASTSGTARYNEQFF. The CDR3 nucleotides are TGTGCCAGCACCTCCGGGACAGCTAGGTACAATGAGCAGTTCTTC. Full variable domain (missing parts from reference TRBV11-2 and TRBJ2-1): EAGVAQSPRYKIIEKRQSVAFWCNPISGHATLYWYQQILGQGPKLLIQFQNNGVVDDSQLPKDRFSAERLKGVDSTLKIQPAKLEDSAVYLCASTSGTARYNEQFFGPGTRLTVL.

This clonotype occurred many times. The CDR3 nucleotides are TGTGCCAGCAGCGGACAGGGGGGAGTAAATGAGCAGTTCTTC. Translation gives CASSGQGGVNEQFF. This rearrangement joins TRBV7-9 to TRBJ2-1; 10 bases are a match to TRBD1. Losses at the gene ends were 5 bases for V and 7 bases for J; bases not matched to a gene: 5. The CDR3 contains 14 residues. CDR1 and CDR2 (germline): SEHNR, FQNEAQ (reference sequence).

This clonotype was recorded a few times. The rearrangement joins TRBV5-1 to TRBJ1-3, with a weak D call TRBD1 (6 bases). The CDR3 loop spans 16 amino acids. From germline, CDR1 is SGHRS and CDR2 YFSETQ. V shed 4 bases and J shed 0 bases, with 14 bases lying between them. The CDR3: CASSGRGRDSGNTIYF. The CDR3 region has the DNA TGCGCCAGCAGCGGCAGGGGCCGCGACTCTGGAAACACCATATATTTT. The complete variable domain, with remaining parts taken from reference TRBV5-1 and TRBJ1-3, reads KAGVTQTPRYLIKTRGQQVTLSCSPISGHRSVSWYQQTPGQGLQFLFEYFSETQRNKGNFPGRFSGRQFSNSRSEMNVSTLELGDSALYLCASSGRGRDSGNTIYFGEGSWLTVV.

This chain joins TRBV4-2 and TRBJ2-7; 9 bases are a match to TRBD2. The CDR3 runs to 19 residues. CDR1 and CDR2 from the germline V gene are LGHNA and YNFKEQ. V shed 2 bases and J 0 bases; nucleotides not matched to a gene: 14. The CDR3 loop is CASSQTGLAAERSSYEQYF. The CDR3 nucleotides are TGTGCCAGCAGCCAAACGGGACTAGCAGCAGAACGGAGCTCCTACGAGCAGTACTTC.

This clonotype was detected only a few times. The V call is TRBV29-1, the J call TRBJ1-3; 7 bases fit TRBD1. From germline, CDR1 is SQVTM and CDR2 ANQGSEA. V shed 5 bases and J 2 bases; nucleotides not matched to a gene: 3. The CDR3 loop spans 13 amino acids. CDR3 nucleotides: TGCAGCGTTAGACAGGGAGCTGGAAACACCATATATTTT. The encoded protein is CSVRQGAGNTIYF. The variable domain in full, with the rest retrieved from reference TRBV29-1 and TRBJ1-3, is SAVISQKPSRDICQRGTSLTIQCQVDSQVTMMFWYRQQPGQSLTLIATANQGSEATYESGFVIDKFPISRPNLTFSTLTVSNMSPEDSSIYLCSVRQGAGNTIYFGEGSWLTVV.

The V gene is TRBV7-8, the J gene TRBJ2-7, with D possibly matching TRBD2 (6 bases). Looked up from germline, CDR1 is SGHVS and CDR2 is FQNEAQ. There are 13 residues in the CDR3. The V gene lost 4 bases and the J gene lost 3 bases, with 10 bases spanning the gap. As DNA, the CDR3 is TGTGCCAGCAGCTCTCCGGGACTCTACGAGCAGTACTTC. It yields the protein CASSSPGLYEQYF.

V gene TRBV5-4 combines with J gene TRBJ1-6; D remains unclear. Germline CDR1 and CDR2: SGHNT and YYREEE (reference sequence). Trimming took 0 bases from V and 0 from J, leaving 4 bases between them. CDR3 length: 15 residues. CDR3 nucleotides: TGTGCCAGCAGCTTGGGGAACTCCTATAATTCACCCCTCCACTTT. Its translation is CASSLGNSYNSPLHF.

This rearrangement joins TRBV6-4 to TRBJ1-1; no reliable D call. Deletions cut 0 bases from V and 11 bases from J, with 16 bases between. The CDR3 spans 14 residues. Germline values: CDR1 MRHNA, CDR2 SNTAGT. CDR3 nucleotides: TGTGCCAGCAGTGACTCGAGTAGGGCCCCCACCGCTTTCTTT. It specifies CASSDSSRAPTAFF.

The J gene is TRBJ2-4, the V gene TRBV6-1, with TRBD1 as a possible D gene (5 bases). The CDR3 totals 15 residues. V was clipped by 4 bases and J by 3 bases, with 13 bases between them. Germline CDR1 is MNHNS and CDR2 is SASEGT. CDR3 DNA sequence: TGTGCCAGCAGTGCGGCGACAGCAAACAAAAACATTCAGTACTTC. This translates into CASSAATANKNIQYF.

This clonotype was observed a single time. The rearrangement uses TRBV7-2 and TRBJ2-7; 8 bases map to TRBD2. The germline V gene encodes CDR1 SGHTA and CDR2 FQGNSA. With 3 bases clipped from V and 1 base from J, the junction kept 2 bases outside the gene matches. The CDR3 totals 14 residues. The CDR3 spells CASSFGLASYEQYF. CDR3 coding DNA: TGTGCCAGCAGCTTTGGACTAGCTTCCTACGAGCAGTACTTC.

The J gene is TRBJ2-3, the V gene TRBV7-2; 10 bases map to TRBD2. The CDR3 spans 15 residues. The V and J ends lost 4 bases and 2 bases, in that order; junction bases with no gene match: 3. Germline V CDR1 and CDR2: SGHTA, FQGNSA. The DNA of the CDR3 is TGTGCCAGCAGCTCTAGCGGGAGAACCACAGATACGCAGTATTTT. Translated, it gives CASSSSGRTTDTQYF.

The rearrangement uses TRBV27 and TRBJ2-3; no definite D call. This CDR3 spans 14 amino acids. The germline gives CDR1 MNHEY, CDR2 SMNVEV (reference sequence). V gave up 3 bases and J gave up 6 bases, with 13 bases separating them. CDR3 region: CASSFRLGLDTQYF. CDR3 DNA: TGTGCCAGCAGTTTCCGATTAGGTCTTGATACGCAGTATTTT.

This clonotype showed up just a few times. V usage is TRBV29-1 and J usage is TRBJ2-1; 9 bases fit TRBD2. The length of the CDR3 is 13 residues. The ends lost 6 bases at V and 9 bases at J; junction bases unmatched: 9. Per the germline V gene, CDR1 is SQVTM and CDR2 is ANQGSEA. The CDR3 is CSVAAGGRGEQFF. CDR3 sequence (DNA): TGCAGCGTAGCAGCGGGAGGCCGCGGTGAGCAGTTCTTC.

The chain couples TRBV15 to TRBJ2-7; D perhaps matches TRBD2 (5 bases). Germline CDR1 is LNHNV and CDR2 is YYDKDF (reference sequence). This CDR3 is built from 17 residues. V was pared by 2 bases and J by 4 bases, with 21 bases between. The CDR3 here is CATSRTYHGSKLYEQYF. The DNA for the CDR3 is TGTGCCACCAGCAGAACATATCATGGGAGCAAACTATACGAGCAGTACTTC.